This T cell receptor beta chain was identified in a study of T-cell memory formation after mild COVID-19. Overall study context: The two donors had largely donor-specific TCR clusters.

Germline assignment: CDR1 MNHEY and CDR2 SVGEGT. The V and J ends lost 6 bases and 4 bases, in that order; junction bases with no gene match: 11. The CDR3 extends over 16 amino acids. One entry per CDR3 protein results from TCRdb running MiXCR on the 5' RACE reads. The table has roughly 80,000 distinct CDR3 sequences, about 15% seen once; the top ten hold roughly 33%. Specimen: PBMCs or a T cell subset sorted from them (not recorded which). The receptor's source is an adult woman who had mild COVID-19 (a few samples of this study predate the infection). Cell type and time point are not known. The gene calls are TRBV6-2 or TRBV6-3 and TRBJ2-3; 9 nucleotides agree with TRBD2. The CDR3 sequence: CASRPLLAGWADTQYF. In DNA, the CDR3 is TGTGCCAGCAGACCTCTTCTAGCGGGATGGGCAGATACGCAGTATTTT.